Presented here are 20 T cell receptor beta chains from one specimen sequenced in a study of blood T cells in healthy people across ages (dated by TCRdb to about 2015). The method behind the library was 5' RACE. The sequencer was an Illumina HiSeq 2500. A second about 6 to 11 cycle PCR used a sample-barcoded 5' primer and a J-beta primer mix. TCRdb applied fastp at Q25 and MiXCR to the public reads, then kept only in-frame beta chains. Every distinct CDR3 protein forms one entry, paired with its most common genes and DNA. The sample table holds 800,000 to 1,000,000 distinct CDR3 sequences, of which around 48% were seen once. Around 15% of the sample goes to the ten largest clones. Material for sequencing was blood. The receptors derive from a young man in good health.

The gene calls are TRBV7-2 and TRBJ1-1; TRBD1 matches at 7 bases. V was clipped by 5 bases and J by 11 bases; unmatched bases: 11. This CDR3 has 13 residues. Germline V gives CDR1 SGHTA, CDR2 FQGNSA. The CDR3: CASSTRDSLLAFF. In DNA form, the CDR3 reads TGTGCCAGCAGCACCCGGGACAGTTTGTTGGCTTTCTTT.

This chain connects TRBV7-2 to TRBJ2-7; TRBD2 is a possible D gene (5 bases). This CDR3 is 14 amino acids long. Germline V CDR1 and CDR2: SGHTA, FQGNSA. Trimming took off 8 bases at V and 5 bases at J, with 19 bases between the two ends. DNA of the CDR3: TGTGCCAGCGGCGTAGCTCTAGCTACCCACGAGCAGTACTTC. This encodes CASGVALATHEQYF.

This clonotype appeared a few times. This chain connects TRBV29-1 to TRBJ2-1, with 7 positions matching TRBD2. Germline assignment: CDR1 SQVTM and CDR2 ANQGSEA. CDR3 length: 14 residues. The V and J ends lost 4 bases and 3 bases, in that order; junction bases with no gene match: 6. As DNA, the CDR3 is TGCAGCGTTGTCTCTAGCGGAAACTACAATGAGCAGTTCTTC. Translating gives CSVVSSGNYNEQFF.

This clonotype has just a few counts. The chain carries TRBV11-2 and TRBJ1-1; tentatively, D is TRBD1 (6 bases). Germline V CDR1 and CDR2: SGHAT, FQNNGV. This CDR3 has 15 residues. V lost 0 bases to trimming and J lost 0 bases, with 8 bases between them. The CDR3 nucleotides read TGTGCCAGCAGCTTAGACCAGGGGCTGAACACTGAAGCTTTCTTT. Its translation is CASSLDQGLNTEAFF.

The rearrangement uses TRBV7-3 and TRBJ2-5; D is possibly TRBD2 (5 bases). The J call is doubtful: the DNA matches TRBJ2-7 better. Germline V gene data show CDR1 as SGHTA and CDR2 as FQGTGA. CDR3 length: 14 amino acids. The CDR3 is CASSLRGYPNEQYF. The CDR3 coding sequence is TGTGCCAGCAGCTTACGCGGGTATCCCAACGAGCAGTACTTC.

This chain joins TRBV5-1 and TRBJ2-2; a possible D gene is TRBD1 (5 bases). The length of the CDR3 is 15 residues. Germline loops: CDR1 SGHRS, CDR2 YFSETQ. V lost 4 bases and J 2 bases, leaving 12 bases between the germline ends. The CDR3 DNA sequence: TGCGCCAGCAGCCCCGGACACCTTAACACCGGGGAGCTGTTTTTT. As protein: CASSPGHLNTGELFF.

This sequence joins TRBV6-1 and TRBJ1-1, with D possibly matching TRBD1 (6 bases). Looked up from germline, CDR1 is MNHNS and CDR2 is SASEGT. This CDR3 contains 16 residues. V lost 3 bases and J 1 base, leaving 15 bases between the germline ends. This chain's CDR3 is CASSEVPGQGNTEAFF. CDR3 coding DNA: TGTGCCAGCAGTGAGGTTCCGGGACAAGGGAACACTGAAGCTTTCTTT.

Comment on this clonotype: A much more abundant neighbour one base away suggests this may be a read error. CDR3 nucleotides: TGCAGTGCCTTGTATGGGACCACACGCTGTTACGAGCAGTACTTC. The encoded protein is CSALYGTTRCYEQYF. The chain is built from TRBV20-1 and TRBJ2-7; the D gene could be TRBD1 or TRBD2 (5 bases each). The CDR3 length is 15 residues. CDR1 and CDR2 (germline): DFQATT, SNEGSKA (reference sequence). Trimming pared 6 bases from V and 4 bases from J, leaving 22 bases between.

Many counts were recorded for this clonotype. This chain links TRBV3-1 with TRBJ2-3; TRBD1 is a possible D gene (5 bases). The CDR3 loop spans 14 amino acids. Germline lookup yields CDR1 LGHDT and CDR2 YNNKEL (reference sequence). V was trimmed by 0 bases and J by 2 bases, leaving 6 bases between them. CDR3 DNA: TGTGCCAGCAGCCAAGACAGGGCCACAGATACGCAGTATTTT. Translating it yields CASSQDRATDTQYF.

The CDR3 loop is CAWGVFYEQYF. The CDR3 nucleotides are TGTGCCTGGGGGGTATTCTACGAGCAGTACTTC. V is TRBV30 and J is TRBJ2-7; the D is unclear. V was shortened by 5 bases and J by 3 bases, with 8 bases between the two germline ends. CDR1 and CDR2 from the germline V gene are GTSNPN and SVGIG (reference sequence). CDR3 length: 11 residues.

This clonotype came up many times. The chain carries TRBV7-2 and TRBJ2-3; D possibly corresponds to TRBD1 (6 bases). The CDR3 is 14 amino acids. Germline V lookup: CDR1 SGHTA, CDR2 FQGNSA. The V end was cut by 1 base, the J end by 4 bases, with 9 bases between. The DNA for the CDR3 is TGTGCCAGCAGCTTAGTACAGGGCTCAGATACGCAGTATTTT. Protein product: CASSLVQGSDTQYF.

This chain joins TRBV12-3 or TRBV12-4 and TRBJ1-2; 8 bases match TRBD1. J was trimmed by 3 bases and V by 6 bases; bases with no gene match: 15. The CDR3 extends over 17 amino acids. This CDR3 reads CASSITPRTGSYYGYTF. CDR3 DNA sequence: TGTGCCAGCAGCATTACCCCTAGGACAGGGTCTTACTATGGCTACACCTTC.

The chain joins TRBV21-1 to TRBJ1-6; the listed D gene, TRBD1, was not tested against the DNA. TRBV21-1 is annotated as a pseudogene. The CDR3 length is 14 residues. As DNA, the CDR3 is TGTGCCAGCTCCTCGGGCGGGGACAATTCACCCCTCCACTTT. This gives the protein CASSSGGDNSPLHF.

V is TRBV7-2 and J is TRBJ2-7, with no clear D. Germline lookup yields CDR1 SGHTA and CDR2 FQGNSA. The V gene lost 5 bases and the J gene lost 0 bases, with 11 bases spanning the gap. This CDR3 has 14 amino acids. The CDR3 nucleotides read TGTGCCAGCAGCCCGACTGCAATCTCCTACGAGCAGTACTTC. It encodes CASSPTAISYEQYF.

The chain links TRBV12-3 or TRBV12-4 to TRBJ2-5; 12 nucleotides align to TRBD2. The CDR3 is 13 residues long. V shed 7 bases, J shed 8 bases, and the junction held 5 bases outside the gene matches. The CDR3 sequence: CASNLAGGHTQYF. The CDR3 DNA is TGTGCCAGCAATCTAGCGGGGGGGCATACCCAGTACTTC.

Only a few counts were recorded for this clonotype. The CDR3 is CASSPQGPGYGYTF. The CDR3 DNA reads TGTGCCAGCAGTCCACAGGGCCCGGGATATGGCTACACCTTC. V usage is TRBV27 and J usage is TRBJ1-2; D is perhaps TRBD1 (6 bases). Per germline, CDR1 MNHEY and CDR2 SMNVEV (reference sequence). V was clipped by 5 bases and J by 5 bases, with 15 bases between them. The CDR3 loop spans 14 amino acids.

This rearrangement joins TRBV5-6 to TRBJ1-5; tentatively, D is TRBD1 (5 bases). Germline CDR1 reads SGHDT; CDR2 reads YYEEEE. V was pared by 3 bases and J by 2 bases, with 15 bases between. CDR3 length: 16 residues. In DNA, the CDR3 is TGTGCCAGCAGCTCCACTTGGAGGGGTGGCAATCAGCCCCAGCATTTT. This translates into CASSSTWRGGNQPQHF. Full variable domain (remainder filled in from reference TRBV5-6 and TRBJ1-5): DAGVTQSPTHLIKTRGQQVTLRCSPKSGHDTVSWYQQALGQGPQFIFQYYEEEERQRGNFPDRFSGHQFPNYSSELNVNALLLGDSALYLCASSSTWRGGNQPQHFGDGTRLSIL.

The V gene is TRBV9, the J gene TRBJ2-2; D unclear. Trimming took off 0 bases at V and 7 bases at J, with 7 bases between the two ends. The CDR3 spans 13 residues. Germline V gene data show CDR1 as SGDLS and CDR2 as YYNGEE. This chain's CDR3 is CASSVALNGELFF. CDR3 in DNA: TGTGCCAGCAGCGTAGCTTTGAACGGGGAGCTGTTTTTT.

As DNA, the CDR3 is TGTGCCAGCAAATGGACAGGGGAAAGCAATCAGCCCCAGCATTTT. Translation: CASKWTGESNQPQHF. The rearrangement joins TRBV27 to TRBJ1-5, with 9 nucleotides matching TRBD1. This CDR3 contains 15 residues. Trimming removed 7 bases from V and 1 base from J; junction bases left unmatched: 5. CDR1 and CDR2 from the germline V gene are MNHEY and SMNVEV (reference sequence).

The chain carries TRBV15 and TRBJ2-3, with 9 positions matching TRBD1. Trimming took 4 bases from V and 1 from J; bases not matched to a gene: 3. This CDR3 has 15 amino acids. Germline V gene data show CDR1 as LNHNV and CDR2 as YYDKDF (reference sequence). The CDR3 loop reads CATSNRGLGTDTQYF. The CDR3 DNA reads TGTGCCACCAGCAACAGGGGGCTTGGCACAGATACGCAGTATTTT.